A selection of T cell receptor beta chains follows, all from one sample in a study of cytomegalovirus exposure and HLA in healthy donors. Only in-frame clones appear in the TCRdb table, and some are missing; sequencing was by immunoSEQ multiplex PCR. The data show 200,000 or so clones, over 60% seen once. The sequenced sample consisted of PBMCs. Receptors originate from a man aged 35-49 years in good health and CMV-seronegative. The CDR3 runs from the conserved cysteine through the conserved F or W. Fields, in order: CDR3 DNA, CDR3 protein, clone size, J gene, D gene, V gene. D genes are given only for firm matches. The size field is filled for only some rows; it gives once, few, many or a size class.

CDR3nt: TGTGCCAGCAGCGTAGCTCGGGACAGGGTTGACTATGGCTACACCTTC; CDR3aa: CASSVARDRVDYGYTF; abundance: few; j_gene: TRBJ1-2; d_gene: TRBD1; v_gene: TRBV9
CDR3nt: TGTGCCAGCAGTTTACTAGCGGGAGGGCCTAGGAATGAGCAGTTCTTC; CDR3aa: CASSLLAGGPRNEQFF; abundance: -; j_gene: TRBJ2-1; d_gene: TRBD2; v_gene: TRBV27
CDR3nt: TGTGCCAGCAGTCCTCGGGGAGGAAGGGAGCAGTACTTC; CDR3aa: CASSPRGGREQYF; abundance: -; j_gene: TRBJ2-7; d_gene: -; v_gene: TRBV6-5
CDR3nt: TGCAGCGTCCAGGACAGCTATGGCTACACCTTC; CDR3aa: CSVQDSYGYTF; abundance: few; j_gene: TRBJ1-2; d_gene: -; v_gene: TRBV29-1
CDR3nt: TGTGCCAGCAGTTACAGTGGACAGGAGTACGAGCAGTACTTC; CDR3aa: CASSYSGQEYEQYF; abundance: -; j_gene: TRBJ2-7; d_gene: TRBD1; v_gene: TRBV6-6
CDR3nt: TGCGCCAGCAGCGTGCGGACTAGCGGGAGTTTCGGGAATGAGCAGTTCTTC; CDR3aa: CASSVRTSGSFGNEQFF; abundance: -; j_gene: TRBJ2-1; d_gene: TRBD2; v_gene: TRBV4-1
CDR3nt: TGTGCCAGCAGCGAAGAACCGACAGTTTCACCCCTCCACTTT; CDR3aa: CASSEEPTVSPLHF; abundance: few; j_gene: TRBJ1-6; d_gene: -; v_gene: TRBV9
CDR3nt: TGTGCCAGCAGCGTTGCGACAGGTTCGTCCTACGAGCAGTACTTC; CDR3aa: CASSVATGSSYEQYF; abundance: -; j_gene: TRBJ2-7; d_gene: -; v_gene: TRBV9
CDR3nt: TGTGCCAGCAGAGCGGACAGGGTCTCTGGGGCCAACGTCCTGACTTTC; CDR3aa: CASRADRVSGANVLTF; abundance: -; j_gene: TRBJ2-6; d_gene: TRBD1; v_gene: TRBV2
CDR3nt: TGCGCCAGCAGCTTCTCAGGGGGCTCCTACAATGAGCAGTTCTTC; CDR3aa: CASSFSGGSYNEQFF; abundance: few; j_gene: TRBJ2-1; d_gene: TRBD1; v_gene: TRBV5-1
CDR3nt: TGTGCCAGCAGCCCCAACTCAGGGGGAAAAGATACGCAGTATTTT; CDR3aa: CASSPNSGGKDTQYF; abundance: -; j_gene: TRBJ2-3; d_gene: TRBD1; v_gene: TRBV7-7
CDR3nt: TGTGCCAGCAGCCCGACATTCTATGGCTACACCTTC; CDR3aa: CASSPTFYGYTF; abundance: -; j_gene: TRBJ1-2; d_gene: -; v_gene: TRBV14
CDR3nt: TGCAGCGCCCGAAGGCAGGGGCAGAACACTAAAGCTTTCTTT; CDR3aa: CSARRQGQNTKAFF; abundance: -; j_gene: TRBJ1-1; d_gene: -; v_gene: TRBV29-1
CDR3nt: TGTGCCAGCAGCCAAAGGTCCGGGCAAGAGACCCAGTACTTC; CDR3aa: CASSQRSGQETQYF; abundance: -; j_gene: TRBJ2-5; d_gene: -; v_gene: TRBV4-2
CDR3nt: TGTGCCAGCAGAGAAGACCAGCAGGCCTACAATGAGCAGTTCTTC; CDR3aa: CASREDQQAYNEQFF; abundance: -; j_gene: TRBJ2-1; d_gene: -; v_gene: TRBV6-1
CDR3nt: TGCGCCAGCAGCCCCAGACTAGCGGGAGTGGTTTTGGAGTTCTTC; CDR3aa: CASSPRLAGVVLEFF; abundance: -; j_gene: TRBJ2-1; d_gene: TRBD2; v_gene: TRBV5-1
CDR3nt: TGTGCCAGTAGGGACAGGGTGGACCTAAGTGAAAAACTGTTTTTT; CDR3aa: CASRDRVDLSEKLFF; abundance: -; j_gene: TRBJ1-4; d_gene: TRBD1; v_gene: TRBV19
CDR3nt: TGTGCCATCAGTGAGTTCGGAAGTGGACTAGCGGGTTCAGATACGCAGTATTTT; CDR3aa: CAISEFGSGLAGSDTQYF; abundance: -; j_gene: TRBJ2-3; d_gene: TRBD2; v_gene: TRBV10-3
CDR3nt: TGCGCCAGCAGCCAAGATCCCCAGAACACTGAAGCTTTCTTT; CDR3aa: CASSQDPQNTEAFF; abundance: -; j_gene: TRBJ1-1; d_gene: -; v_gene: TRBV4-3
CDR3nt: TGTGCCAGCAGTTCACACTATTCTGGGGCCAACGTCCTGACTTTC; CDR3aa: CASSSHYSGANVLTF; abundance: -; j_gene: TRBJ2-6; d_gene: -; v_gene: TRBV27
CDR3nt: TGTGCCAGCTCACCGATAACAGGGGGAACCGGGGAGCTGTTTTTT; CDR3aa: CASSPITGGTGELFF; abundance: -; j_gene: TRBJ2-2; d_gene: TRBD1; v_gene: TRBV18
CDR3nt: TGTGCCAGCAGGAGTAGCGGGGGGGCTAAAGGCAATGAGCAGTTCTTC; CDR3aa: CASRSSGGAKGNEQFF; abundance: -; j_gene: TRBJ2-1; d_gene: TRBD2; v_gene: TRBV6-4
CDR3nt: TGTGCCAGCAGTAGACTAGCGACATACAATGAGCAGTTCTTC; CDR3aa: CASSRLATYNEQFF; abundance: -; j_gene: TRBJ2-1; d_gene: TRBD2; v_gene: TRBV28
CDR3nt: TGTGCCAGTAGTAATTGGGGGGGCAATCAGCCCCAGCATTTT; CDR3aa: CASSNWGGNQPQHF; abundance: -; j_gene: TRBJ1-5; d_gene: -; v_gene: TRBV19
CDR3nt: TGTGCCAGCAGCTTAAGCACAGAACACTATGGCTACACCTTC; CDR3aa: CASSLSTEHYGYTF; abundance: -; j_gene: TRBJ1-2; d_gene: -; v_gene: TRBV7-9
CDR3nt: TGTGCCAGCAGCCCATTGGGACAGGGTTTTTATGGCTACACCTTC; CDR3aa: CASSPLGQGFYGYTF; abundance: -; j_gene: TRBJ1-2; d_gene: TRBD1; v_gene: TRBV9
CDR3nt: TGTGCCAGGCATACAGGGGTCCCGGGGGACACTGAAGCTTTCTTT; CDR3aa: CARHTGVPGDTEAFF; abundance: -; j_gene: TRBJ1-1; d_gene: TRBD1; v_gene: TRBV2
CDR3nt: TGTGCCGGCGTCAAGGGGGCGAACGGGGAGCTGTTTTTT; CDR3aa: CAGVKGANGELFF; abundance: -; j_gene: TRBJ2-2; d_gene: TRBD1; v_gene: TRBV2
CDR3nt: TGTGCCAGCACCCCCGTTTTCAATGAGCAGTTCTTC; CDR3aa: CASTPVFNEQFF; abundance: -; j_gene: TRBJ2-1; d_gene: -; v_gene: TRBV27
CDR3nt: TGTGCCAGCAGCCCTTTGAGGGCGCAGTATTTT; CDR3aa: CASSPLRAQYF; abundance: -; j_gene: TRBJ2-3; d_gene: -; v_gene: TRBV7-2
CDR3nt: TGTGCCAGCAGTTTATCGAGCAGGGGTAGTGATGAGCAGTTCTTC; CDR3aa: CASSLSSRGSDEQFF; abundance: few; j_gene: TRBJ2-1; d_gene: -; v_gene: TRBV27
CDR3nt: TGTGCCAGCAGCCGATCCCGATACGAGCAGTACTTC; CDR3aa: CASSRSRYEQYF; abundance: once; j_gene: TRBJ2-7; d_gene: -; v_gene: TRBV7-9
CDR3nt: TGTGCCAGCTCCACTTTGCAAGAGACCCAGTACTTC; CDR3aa: CASSTLQETQYF; abundance: -; j_gene: TRBJ2-5; d_gene: -; v_gene: TRBV18
CDR3nt: TGTGCCAGCAGGACAGAGGATGAAGCTTTCTTT; CDR3aa: CASRTEDEAFF; abundance: few; j_gene: TRBJ1-1; d_gene: -; v_gene: TRBV6-5
CDR3nt: TGTGCCAGCAGTGAACAGACAGCTCGTAGCACAGATACGCAGTATTTT; CDR3aa: CASSEQTARSTDTQYF; abundance: -; j_gene: TRBJ2-3; d_gene: -; v_gene: TRBV6-1
CDR3nt: TGCGCCAGCAGCCAAGATATACAGGGGGTCGAAAAACTGTTTTTT; CDR3aa: CASSQDIQGVEKLFF; abundance: once; j_gene: TRBJ1-4; d_gene: TRBD1; v_gene: TRBV4-3
CDR3nt: TGTGCCAGCAGCGTAGAGGGGGGGTACTTCTACAATGAGCAGTTCTTC; CDR3aa: CASSVEGGYFYNEQFF; abundance: -; j_gene: TRBJ2-1; d_gene: -; v_gene: TRBV9
CDR3nt: TGTGCCAGCCGGACAGGGGCAGTGGATACGCAGTATTTT; CDR3aa: CASRTGAVDTQYF; abundance: many; j_gene: TRBJ2-3; d_gene: TRBD1; v_gene: TRBV27
CDR3nt: TGTGCCAGCAGCTTAATGGACAGGGCCCAATCCTACAATGAGCAGTTCTTC; CDR3aa: CASSLMDRAQSYNEQFF; abundance: -; j_gene: TRBJ2-1; d_gene: TRBD1; v_gene: TRBV7-2
CDR3nt: TGCGCCAGCAGCCAATGGCAGGGAATGAGCAATCAGCCCCAGCATTTT; CDR3aa: CASSQWQGMSNQPQHF; abundance: -; j_gene: TRBJ1-5; d_gene: -; v_gene: TRBV4-1
CDR3nt: TGTGCCAGCAGCCGAACGAGAGGGACCGGGGAGCTGTTTTTT; CDR3aa: CASSRTRGTGELFF; abundance: -; j_gene: TRBJ2-2; d_gene: -; v_gene: TRBV4-2
CDR3nt: TGTGCCAGCAGCCCCGGGACAGGGTTCTCTGGGGCCAACGTCCTGACTTTC; CDR3aa: CASSPGTGFSGANVLTF; abundance: once; j_gene: TRBJ2-6; d_gene: TRBD1; v_gene: TRBV27
CDR3nt: TGTGCCAGCAGCTTAGAGGAAGCGGGAGATTTCATAAGTGAGCAGTTCTTC; CDR3aa: CASSLEEAGDFISEQFF; abundance: -; j_gene: TRBJ2-1; d_gene: TRBD2; v_gene: TRBV13
CDR3nt: TGTGCCACTAGTAAGGACTCGCGGGAGCAGTTCTTC; CDR3aa: CATSKDSREQFF; abundance: -; j_gene: TRBJ2-1; d_gene: -; v_gene: TRBV19
CDR3nt: TGTGCCAGTACCCCGGGACTAGCGGGAGGTAGTGAGCAGTTCTTC; CDR3aa: CASTPGLAGGSEQFF; abundance: -; j_gene: TRBJ2-1; d_gene: TRBD2; v_gene: TRBV2
CDR3nt: TGTGCCAGCAGTGGGGGGACAGGGAGAAATTCACCCCTCCACTTT; CDR3aa: CASSGGTGRNSPLHF; abundance: -; j_gene: TRBJ1-6; d_gene: TRBD1; v_gene: TRBV25-1
CDR3nt: TGTGCCTGGAGAAAGACAGTGTACGAGCAGTACTTC; CDR3aa: CAWRKTVYEQYF; abundance: -; j_gene: TRBJ2-7; d_gene: -; v_gene: TRBV30
CDR3nt: TGTGCCAGCAGCTTACGGGGACTAGCGGGGAGGTCCGGGGAGCTGTTTTTT; CDR3aa: CASSLRGLAGRSGELFF; abundance: -; j_gene: TRBJ2-2; d_gene: TRBD2; v_gene: TRBV7-2